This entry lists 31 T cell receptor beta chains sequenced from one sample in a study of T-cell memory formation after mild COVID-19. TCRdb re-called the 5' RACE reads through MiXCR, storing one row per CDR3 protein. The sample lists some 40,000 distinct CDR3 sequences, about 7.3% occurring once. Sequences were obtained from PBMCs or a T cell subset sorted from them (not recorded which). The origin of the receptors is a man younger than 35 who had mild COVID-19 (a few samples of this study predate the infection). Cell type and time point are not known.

Here the CDR3 reads CASRDPPPQPQHF. For the CDR3, the DNA is TGTGCCAGCAGGGACCCCCCGCCTCAGCCCCAGCATTTT. The rearrangement joins TRBV6-2 or TRBV6-3 to TRBJ1-5, with D hard to call. CDR3 length equals 13 residues. Germline V gene lookup returns CDR1 MNHEY and CDR2 SVGEGT. Trimming pared 6 bases from V and 6 bases from J, leaving 12 bases between.

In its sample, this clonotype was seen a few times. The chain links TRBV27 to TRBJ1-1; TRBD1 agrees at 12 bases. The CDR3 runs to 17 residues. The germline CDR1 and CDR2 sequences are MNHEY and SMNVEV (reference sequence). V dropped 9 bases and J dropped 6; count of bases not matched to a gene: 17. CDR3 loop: CASRLGTGGFTLAEAFF. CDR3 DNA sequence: TGTGCCAGTCGTCTGGGGACAGGGGGCTTTACTTTGGCTGAAGCTTTCTTT.

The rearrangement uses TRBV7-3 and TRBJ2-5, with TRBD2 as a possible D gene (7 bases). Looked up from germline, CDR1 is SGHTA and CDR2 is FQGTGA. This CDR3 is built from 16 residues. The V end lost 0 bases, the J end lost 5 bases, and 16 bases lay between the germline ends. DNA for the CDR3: TGTGCCAGCAGCTTAACGATGGGGGGGGGCCCGGAGACCCAGTACTTC. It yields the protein CASSLTMGGGPETQYF. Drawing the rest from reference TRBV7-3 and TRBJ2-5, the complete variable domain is GAGVSQTPSNKVTEKGKYVELRCDPISGHTALYWYRQSLGQGPEFLIYFQGTGAADDSGLPNDRFFAVRPEGSVSTLKIQRTERGDSAVYLCASSLTMGGGPETQYFGPGTRLLVL.

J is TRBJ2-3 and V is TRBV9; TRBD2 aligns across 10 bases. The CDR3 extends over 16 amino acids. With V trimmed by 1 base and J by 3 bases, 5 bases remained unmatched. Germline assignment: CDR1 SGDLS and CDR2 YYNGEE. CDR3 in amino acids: CASSVPSGGATDTQYF. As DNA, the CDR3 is TGTGCCAGCAGCGTACCCAGCGGGGGGGCAACAGATACGCAGTATTTT.

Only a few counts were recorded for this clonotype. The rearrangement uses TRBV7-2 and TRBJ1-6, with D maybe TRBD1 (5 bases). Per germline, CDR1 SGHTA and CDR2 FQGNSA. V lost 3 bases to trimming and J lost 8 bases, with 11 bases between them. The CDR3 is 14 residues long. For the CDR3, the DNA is TGTGCCAGCAGCTTCCAGGGATTACATTCACCCCTCCACTTT. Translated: CASSFQGLHSPLHF.

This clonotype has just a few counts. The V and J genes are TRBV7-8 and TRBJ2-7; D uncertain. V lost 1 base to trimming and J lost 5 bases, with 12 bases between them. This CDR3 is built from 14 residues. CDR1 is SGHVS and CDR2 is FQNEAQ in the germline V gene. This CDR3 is CASSLVLASHEQYF. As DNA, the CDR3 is TGTGCCAGCAGCTTAGTATTAGCTTCTCACGAGCAGTACTTC.

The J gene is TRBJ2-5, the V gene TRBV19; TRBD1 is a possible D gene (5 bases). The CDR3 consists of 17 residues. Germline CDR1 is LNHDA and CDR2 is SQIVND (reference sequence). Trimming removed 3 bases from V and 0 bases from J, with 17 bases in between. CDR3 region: CASSISPDTNDQETQYF. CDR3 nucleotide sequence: TGTGCCAGTAGTATCTCCCCGGACACGAACGACCAAGAGACCCAGTACTTC.

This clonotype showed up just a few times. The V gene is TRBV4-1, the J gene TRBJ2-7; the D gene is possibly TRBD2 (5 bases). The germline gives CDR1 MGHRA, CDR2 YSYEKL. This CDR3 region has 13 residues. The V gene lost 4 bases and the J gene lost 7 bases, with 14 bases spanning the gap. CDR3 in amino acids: CASSRAMREEQYF. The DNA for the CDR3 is TGCGCCAGCAGCCGAGCCATGAGGGAGGAGCAGTACTTC.

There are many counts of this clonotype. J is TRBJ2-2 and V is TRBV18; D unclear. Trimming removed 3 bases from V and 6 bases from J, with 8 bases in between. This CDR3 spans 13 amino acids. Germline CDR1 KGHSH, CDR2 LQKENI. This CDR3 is CASSPRSSGELFF. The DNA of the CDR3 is TGTGCCAGCTCACCTCGGAGTTCCGGGGAGCTGTTTTTT.

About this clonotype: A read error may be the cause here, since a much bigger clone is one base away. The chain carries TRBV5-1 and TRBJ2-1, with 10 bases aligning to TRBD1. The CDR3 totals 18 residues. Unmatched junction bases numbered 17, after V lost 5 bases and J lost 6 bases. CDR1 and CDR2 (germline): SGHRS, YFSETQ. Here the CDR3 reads CASRTGTGVIRRLNEQFF. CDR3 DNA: TGCGCCAGCAGGACCGGGACAGGGGTTATCAGACGACTCAATGAGCAGTTCTTC.

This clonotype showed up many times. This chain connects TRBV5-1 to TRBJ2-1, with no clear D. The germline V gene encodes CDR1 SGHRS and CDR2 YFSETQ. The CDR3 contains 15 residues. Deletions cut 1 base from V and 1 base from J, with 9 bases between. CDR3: CASSLQPVSYNEQFF. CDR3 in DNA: TGCGCCAGCAGCTTGCAGCCCGTTTCCTACAATGAGCAGTTCTTC.

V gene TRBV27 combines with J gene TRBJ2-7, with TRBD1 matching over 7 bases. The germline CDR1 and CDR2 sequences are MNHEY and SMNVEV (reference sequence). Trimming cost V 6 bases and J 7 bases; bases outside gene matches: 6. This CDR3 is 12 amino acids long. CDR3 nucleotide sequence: TGTGCCAGCAGCATAACAGGGGAGGAGCAGTACTTC. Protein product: CASSITGEEQYF.

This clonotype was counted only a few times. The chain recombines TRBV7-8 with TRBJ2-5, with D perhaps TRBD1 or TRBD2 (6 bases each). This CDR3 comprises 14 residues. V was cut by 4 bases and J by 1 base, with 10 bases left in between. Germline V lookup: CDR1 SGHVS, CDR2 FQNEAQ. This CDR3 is CASSSGGGQETQYF. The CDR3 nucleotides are TGTGCCAGCAGCTCCGGAGGGGGCCAAGAGACCCAGTACTTC.

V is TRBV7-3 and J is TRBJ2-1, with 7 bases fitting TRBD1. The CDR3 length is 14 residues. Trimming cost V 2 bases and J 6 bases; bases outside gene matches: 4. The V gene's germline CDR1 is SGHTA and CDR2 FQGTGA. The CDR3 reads CASSLDRASNEQFF. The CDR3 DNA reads TGTGCCAGCAGCTTAGACAGGGCAAGCAATGAGCAGTTCTTC.

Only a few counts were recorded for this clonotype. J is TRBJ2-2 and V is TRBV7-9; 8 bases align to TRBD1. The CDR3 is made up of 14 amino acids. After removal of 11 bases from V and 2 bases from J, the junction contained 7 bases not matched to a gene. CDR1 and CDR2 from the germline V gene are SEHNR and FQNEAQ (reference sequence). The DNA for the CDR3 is TGTGCCGAATCCGGACAGGGCAACACCGGGGAGCTGTTTTTT. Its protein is CAESGQGNTGELFF.

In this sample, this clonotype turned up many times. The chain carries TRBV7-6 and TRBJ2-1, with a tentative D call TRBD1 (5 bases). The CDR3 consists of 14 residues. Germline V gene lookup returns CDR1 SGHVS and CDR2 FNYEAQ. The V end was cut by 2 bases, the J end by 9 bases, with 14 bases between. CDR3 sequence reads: CASSLFTGLSEQFF. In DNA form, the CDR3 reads TGTGCCAGCAGCTTATTTACAGGATTGAGTGAGCAGTTCTTC.

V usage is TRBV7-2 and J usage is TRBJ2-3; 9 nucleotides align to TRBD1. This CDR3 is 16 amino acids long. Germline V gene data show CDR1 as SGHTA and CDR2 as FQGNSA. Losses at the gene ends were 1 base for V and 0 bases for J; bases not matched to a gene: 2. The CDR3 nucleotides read TGTGCCAGCAGCTTAGTTGGGACAGGGAGCACAGATACGCAGTATTTT. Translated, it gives CASSLVGTGSTDTQYF.

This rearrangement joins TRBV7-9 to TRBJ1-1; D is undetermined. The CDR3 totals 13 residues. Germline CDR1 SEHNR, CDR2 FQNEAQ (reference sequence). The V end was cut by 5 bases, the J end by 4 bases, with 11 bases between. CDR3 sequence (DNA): TGTGCCAGCAGCCAACTAGAGGGCACTGAAGCTTTCTTT. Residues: CASSQLEGTEAFF.

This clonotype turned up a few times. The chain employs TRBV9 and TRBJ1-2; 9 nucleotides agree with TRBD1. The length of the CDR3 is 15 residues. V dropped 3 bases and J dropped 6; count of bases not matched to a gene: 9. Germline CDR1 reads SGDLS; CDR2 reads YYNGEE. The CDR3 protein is CASSDGQGNFDGYTF. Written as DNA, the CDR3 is TGTGCCAGCAGCGACGGACAGGGGAATTTTGATGGCTACACCTTC.

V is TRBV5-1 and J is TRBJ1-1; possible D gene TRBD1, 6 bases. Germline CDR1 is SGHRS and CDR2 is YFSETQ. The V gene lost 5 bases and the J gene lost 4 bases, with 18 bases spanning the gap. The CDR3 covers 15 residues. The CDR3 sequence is CASRGAIGMGTEAFF. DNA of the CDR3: TGCGCCAGCAGGGGGGCAATAGGGATGGGCACTGAAGCTTTCTTT.

CDR3 DNA sequence: TGTGCCACCAGTGACAGCAATGTTGGAAAACTGTTTTTT. Residues: CATSDSNVGKLFF. The chain combines TRBV24-1 with TRBJ1-4; D ambiguous. Germline V gene lookup returns CDR1 KGHDR and CDR2 SFDVKD. Trimming stripped 4 bases from V and 10 bases from J, with 12 bases between. This CDR3 has 13 residues.

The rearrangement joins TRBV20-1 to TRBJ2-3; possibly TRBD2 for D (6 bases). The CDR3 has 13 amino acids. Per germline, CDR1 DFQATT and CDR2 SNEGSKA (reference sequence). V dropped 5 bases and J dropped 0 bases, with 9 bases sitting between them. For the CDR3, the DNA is TGCAGTGCTGCGGGGATTAGCACAGATACGCAGTATTTT. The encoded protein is CSAAGISTDTQYF.

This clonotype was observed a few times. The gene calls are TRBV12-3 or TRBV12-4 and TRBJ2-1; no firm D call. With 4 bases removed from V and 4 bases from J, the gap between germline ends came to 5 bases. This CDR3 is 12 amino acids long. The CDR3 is CASSSVYNEQFF. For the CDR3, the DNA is TGTGCCAGCAGTTCCGTTTACAATGAGCAGTTCTTC.

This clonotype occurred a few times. The CDR3 protein is CASTYGGEGTDTQYF. The CDR3 coding sequence is TGTGCCAGCACCTATGGGGGGGAGGGCACAGATACGCAGTATTTT. This rearrangement joins TRBV12-3 or TRBV12-4 to TRBJ2-3; 7 nucleotides line up with TRBD2. The CDR3 is 15 amino acids. J was trimmed by 1 base and V by 7 bases; bases with no gene match: 8.

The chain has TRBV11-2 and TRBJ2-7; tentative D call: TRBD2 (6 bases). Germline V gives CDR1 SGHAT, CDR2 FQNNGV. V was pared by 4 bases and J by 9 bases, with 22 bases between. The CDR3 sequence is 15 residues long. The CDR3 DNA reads TGTGCCAGCAGCTCCGCCGGGAGCTGGACTACGGTGCAGTACTTC. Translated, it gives CASSSAGSWTTVQYF.

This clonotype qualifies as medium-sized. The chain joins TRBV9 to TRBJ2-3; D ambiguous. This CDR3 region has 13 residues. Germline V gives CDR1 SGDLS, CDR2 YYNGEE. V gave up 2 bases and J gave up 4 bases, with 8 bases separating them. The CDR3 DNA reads TGTGCCAGCAGCGTCCACCCCGCAGATACGCAGTATTTT. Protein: CASSVHPADTQYF.

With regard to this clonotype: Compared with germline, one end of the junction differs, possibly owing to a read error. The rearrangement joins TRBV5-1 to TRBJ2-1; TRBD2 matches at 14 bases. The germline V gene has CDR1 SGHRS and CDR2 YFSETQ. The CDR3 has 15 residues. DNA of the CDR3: TGCGTCAGCAGCACGACTAGCGGGGGGGCCAATGAGCAGTTCTTC. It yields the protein CVSSTTSGGANEQFF.

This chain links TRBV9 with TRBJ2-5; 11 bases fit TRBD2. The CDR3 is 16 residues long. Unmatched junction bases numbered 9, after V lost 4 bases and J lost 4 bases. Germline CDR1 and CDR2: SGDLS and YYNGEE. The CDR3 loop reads CASSPRLAGRSETQYF. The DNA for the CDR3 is TGTGCCAGCAGCCCAAGACTAGCGGGGAGGTCAGAGACCCAGTACTTC.

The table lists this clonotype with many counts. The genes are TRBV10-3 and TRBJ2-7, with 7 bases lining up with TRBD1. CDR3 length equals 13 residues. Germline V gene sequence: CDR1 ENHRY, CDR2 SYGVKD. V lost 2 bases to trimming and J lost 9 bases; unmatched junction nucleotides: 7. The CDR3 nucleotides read TGTGCCATCAGTGAGAGGGGGCAGGATGGGCAGTACGTC. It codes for CAISERGQDGQYV.

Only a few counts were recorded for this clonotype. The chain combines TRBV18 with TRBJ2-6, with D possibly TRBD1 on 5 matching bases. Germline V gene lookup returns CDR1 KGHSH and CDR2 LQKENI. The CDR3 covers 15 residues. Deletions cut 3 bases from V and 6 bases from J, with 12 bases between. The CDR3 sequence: CASSPRQHEANVLTF. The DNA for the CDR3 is TGTGCCAGCTCACCGCGACAGCATGAGGCCAACGTCCTGACTTTC.

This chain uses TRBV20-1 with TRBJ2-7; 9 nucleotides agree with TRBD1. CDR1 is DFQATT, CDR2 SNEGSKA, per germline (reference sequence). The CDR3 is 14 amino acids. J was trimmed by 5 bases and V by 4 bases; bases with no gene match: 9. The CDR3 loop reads CSATNRGPTDEQYF. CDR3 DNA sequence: TGCAGTGCTACCAACAGGGGGCCCACTGACGAGCAGTACTTC.